These T cell receptor beta chains were read from a single sample in a study of blood T cell repertoires in COVID-19. Profiling relied on immunoSEQ multiplex PCR, and the TCRdb table lists in-frame clones only, not all of them. The repertoire holds under 130,000 clones, around 82% seen once, with 10% to 15% in the top ten. Sequencing was carried out using peripheral blood. The receptor source for this set is a human donor in a cohort sampled during active or convalescent COVID-19. Each CDR3 is given with its conserved first and last residue. Clone sizes are given selectively: once, few, many, or a class where the clone is expanded.

TRBJ2-4 | TRBV10-3 | - | CAISASGQGRDIQYF
TRBJ2-3 | TRBV13 | - | CASSSYRDRVDTDTQYF
TRBJ1-5 | TRBV18 | - | CASSPRGTVSNQPQHF
TRBJ2-3 | TRBV11-1 | - | CASSLRGGGSTDTQYF
TRBJ1-2 | TRBV4-1 | - | CASSQPSRAGGYTF
TRBJ2-7 | TRBV24-1 | - | CATSPAGGSYEQYF
TRBJ1-1 | TRBV4-2 | - | CASSQDIVGDTEAFF
TRBJ2-2 | TRBV12-3/TRBV12-4 | - | CASSLRGTGELFF
TRBJ2-1 | TRBV5-4 | - | CASSLEAESLYNEQFF
TRBJ2-3 | TRBV7-8 | - | CASSLGEAGGRKYF
TRBJ1-3 | TRBV18 | - | CASSPDSLGSGNTIYF
TRBJ1-4 | TRBV7-9 | - | CASINTRIDRFNEKLFF
TRBJ2-3 | TRBV24-1 | - | CATSDLKQTGTDTQYF
TRBJ1-6 | TRBV5-1 | - | CASSDPDRVEPYNSPLHF
TRBJ1-4 | TRBV6-5 | once | CASRQQEKLFF
TRBJ1-2 | TRBV7-3 | once | CASSPPVLYGYTF
TRBJ1-5 | TRBV20-1 | - | CSASGRDRGRPQHF
TRBJ2-5 | TRBV6-5 | - | CASHLGEWETQYF
TRBJ1-1 | TRBV7-9 | - | CASSPTPGTPNTEAFF
TRBJ2-5 | TRBV7-2 | - | CASSSQGSGAQYF
TRBJ1-1 | TRBV4-1 | - | CASSQERDTEAFF
TRBJ1-3 | TRBV9 | - | CASSVLASSGNTIYF
TRBJ2-5 | TRBV7-2 | - | CASSLSLARDKRRTQYF
TRBJ1-6 | TRBV3-1/TRBV3-2 | - | CASNKAAGAGSPLHF
TRBJ1-2 | TRBV19 | - | CASSIGRGSYGHTF
TRBJ2-7 | TRBV11-3 | - | CASSPPSGRLEQYF
TRBJ1-2 | TRBV29-1 | once | CSPTPVGGYTF
TRBJ2-3 | TRBV6-5 | - | CASSYRRQGNTDTQYF
TRBJ1-2 | TRBV2 | - | CASSEGGGRVYGYTF
TRBJ1-1 | TRBV30 | - | CAWGSGDWDTEAFF
TRBJ1-1 | TRBV5-6 | few | CASSSTVIFGRGTEAFF
TRBJ1-1 | TRBV6-5 | - | CASSRGARSEAFF
TRBJ2-7 | TRBV5-4 | - | CASSIDPGNYEQYF
TRBJ2-2 | TRBV5-1 | - | CASSLFASGGTGELFF
TRBJ2-1 | TRBV5-5 | - | CASSLDAGPVGEQFF
TRBJ2-6 | TRBV7-9 | - | CASSLYRTASSGANVLTF
TRBJ1-6 | TRBV7-2 | - | CASSQTGVASPLHF
TRBJ2-5 | TRBV5-4 | - | CASSLDLGLAGGGKTQYF
TRBJ2-5 | TRBV7-2 | - | CASTLTGLAEETQYF
TRBJ2-3 | TRBV12-3/TRBV12-4 | - | CASSRSGTDTQYF
TRBJ2-2 | TRBV18 | - | CASSPAGTRFTGELFF
TRBJ1-2 | TRBV27 | few | CASSPMGSGQRSYGYTF
TRBJ2-6 | TRBV19 | many | CASRQSGANVLTF
TRBJ1-1 | TRBV6-5 | - | CASSYSYTNTEAFF
TRBJ2-1 | TRBV10-3 | - | CAIREGGSYNEQFF